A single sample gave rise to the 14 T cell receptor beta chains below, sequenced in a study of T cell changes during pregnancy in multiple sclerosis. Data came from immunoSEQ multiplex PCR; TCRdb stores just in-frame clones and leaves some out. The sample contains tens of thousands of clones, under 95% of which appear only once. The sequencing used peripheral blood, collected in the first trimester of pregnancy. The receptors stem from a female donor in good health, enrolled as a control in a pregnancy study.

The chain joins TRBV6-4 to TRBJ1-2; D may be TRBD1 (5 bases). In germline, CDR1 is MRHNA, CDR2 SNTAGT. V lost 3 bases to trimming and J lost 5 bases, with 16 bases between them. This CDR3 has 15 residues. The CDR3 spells CASSEIHGTSYGYTF. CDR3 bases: TGTGCCAGCAGTGAGATACACGGGACTTCTTATGGCTACACCTTC.

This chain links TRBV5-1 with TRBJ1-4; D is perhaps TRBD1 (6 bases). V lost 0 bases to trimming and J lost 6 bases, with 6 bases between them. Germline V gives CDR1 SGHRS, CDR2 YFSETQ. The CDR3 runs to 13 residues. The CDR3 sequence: CASSLDRDEKLFF. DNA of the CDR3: TGCGCCAGCAGCTTGGACAGGGATGAAAAACTGTTTTTT.

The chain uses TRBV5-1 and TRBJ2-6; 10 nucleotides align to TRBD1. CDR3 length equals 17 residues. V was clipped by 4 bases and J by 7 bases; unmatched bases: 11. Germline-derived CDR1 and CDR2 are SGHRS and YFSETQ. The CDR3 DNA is TGCGCCAGCAGCGTCGATCCGGGACAGGGGCGAGCCAACGTCCTGACTTTC. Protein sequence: CASSVDPGQGRANVLTF.

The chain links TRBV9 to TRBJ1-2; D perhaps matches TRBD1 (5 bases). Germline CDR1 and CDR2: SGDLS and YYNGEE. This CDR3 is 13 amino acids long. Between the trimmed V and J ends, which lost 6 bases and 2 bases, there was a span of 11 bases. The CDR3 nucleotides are TGTGCCAGCAATCGACAGCCAAACTATGGCTACACCTTC. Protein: CASNRQPNYGYTF.

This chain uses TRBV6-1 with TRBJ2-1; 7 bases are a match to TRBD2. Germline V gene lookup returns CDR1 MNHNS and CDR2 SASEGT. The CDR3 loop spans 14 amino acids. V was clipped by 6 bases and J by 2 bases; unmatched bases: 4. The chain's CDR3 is CASSWGGPYNEQFF. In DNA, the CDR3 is TGTGCCAGCAGCTGGGGGGGACCCTACAATGAGCAGTTCTTC.

CDR3 in amino acids: CASSRTSGWSSYNEQFF. DNA of the CDR3: TGTGCCAGCAGCCGAACTAGCGGGTGGAGCTCCTACAATGAGCAGTTCTTC. This chain joins TRBV13 and TRBJ2-1; 9 positions match TRBD2. Germline V gene lookup returns CDR1 PRHDT and CDR2 FYEKMQ (reference sequence). V dropped 5 bases and J dropped 0; count of bases not matched to a gene: 8. This CDR3 has 17 amino acids.

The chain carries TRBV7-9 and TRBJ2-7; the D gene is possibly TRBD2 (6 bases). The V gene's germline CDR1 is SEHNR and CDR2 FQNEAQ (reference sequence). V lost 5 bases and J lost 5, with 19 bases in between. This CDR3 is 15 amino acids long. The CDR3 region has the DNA TGTGCCAGCAGCCATAGGACATCCCGGGGGAACGAGCAGTACTTC. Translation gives CASSHRTSRGNEQYF.

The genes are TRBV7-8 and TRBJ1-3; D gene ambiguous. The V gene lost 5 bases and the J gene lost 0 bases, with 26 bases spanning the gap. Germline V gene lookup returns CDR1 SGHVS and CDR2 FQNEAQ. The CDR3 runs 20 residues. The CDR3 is CASSPLTYAGSSFSGNTIYF. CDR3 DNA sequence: TGTGCCAGCAGCCCCTTAACGTATGCAGGTTCCTCCTTCTCTGGAAACACCATATATTTT.

The CDR3 loop is CASTKRQGNTGELFF. DNA for the CDR3: TGTGCCAGCACCAAACGACAGGGAAACACCGGGGAGCTGTTTTTT. The chain combines TRBV11-3 with TRBJ2-2; 7 nucleotides align to TRBD1. V shed 7 bases, J shed 2 bases, and the junction held 7 bases outside the gene matches. Germline lookup yields CDR1 SGHNT and CDR2 YENEEA. The CDR3 is 15 residues long.

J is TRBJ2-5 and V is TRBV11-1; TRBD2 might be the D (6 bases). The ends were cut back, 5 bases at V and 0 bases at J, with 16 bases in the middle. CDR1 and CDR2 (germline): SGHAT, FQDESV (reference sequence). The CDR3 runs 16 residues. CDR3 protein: CASSPSGRINQETQYF. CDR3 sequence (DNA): TGTGCCAGCAGCCCCTCGGGGAGGATCAACCAAGAGACCCAGTACTTC.

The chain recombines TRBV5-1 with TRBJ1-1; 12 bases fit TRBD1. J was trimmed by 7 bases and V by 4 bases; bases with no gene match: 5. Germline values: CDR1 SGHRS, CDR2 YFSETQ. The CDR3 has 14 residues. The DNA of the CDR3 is TGCGCCAGCAGCCCCGGGACAGGGGGCGTTGAAGCTTTCTTT. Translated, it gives CASSPGTGGVEAFF.

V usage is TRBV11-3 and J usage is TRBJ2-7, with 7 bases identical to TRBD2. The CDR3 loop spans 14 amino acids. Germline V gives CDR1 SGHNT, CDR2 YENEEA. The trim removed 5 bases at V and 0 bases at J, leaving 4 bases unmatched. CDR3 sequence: CASSMRTSSYEQYF. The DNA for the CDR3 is TGTGCCAGCAGCATGCGGACTAGCTCCTACGAGCAGTACTTC.

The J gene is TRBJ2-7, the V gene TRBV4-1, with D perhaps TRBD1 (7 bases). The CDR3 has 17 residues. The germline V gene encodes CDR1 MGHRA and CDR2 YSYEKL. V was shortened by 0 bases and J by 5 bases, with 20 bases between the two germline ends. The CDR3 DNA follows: TGCGCCAGCAGCCAAGAAGGCGGAGGGGGCGGAAGGGACGAGCAGTACTTC. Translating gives CASSQEGGGGGRDEQYF.

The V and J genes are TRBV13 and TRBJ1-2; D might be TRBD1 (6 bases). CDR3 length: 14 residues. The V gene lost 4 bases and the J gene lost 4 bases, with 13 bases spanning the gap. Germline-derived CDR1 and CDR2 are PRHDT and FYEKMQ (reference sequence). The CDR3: CASSSETGLYGYTF. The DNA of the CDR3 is TGTGCCAGCAGCTCCGAGACAGGCCTCTATGGCTACACCTTC.